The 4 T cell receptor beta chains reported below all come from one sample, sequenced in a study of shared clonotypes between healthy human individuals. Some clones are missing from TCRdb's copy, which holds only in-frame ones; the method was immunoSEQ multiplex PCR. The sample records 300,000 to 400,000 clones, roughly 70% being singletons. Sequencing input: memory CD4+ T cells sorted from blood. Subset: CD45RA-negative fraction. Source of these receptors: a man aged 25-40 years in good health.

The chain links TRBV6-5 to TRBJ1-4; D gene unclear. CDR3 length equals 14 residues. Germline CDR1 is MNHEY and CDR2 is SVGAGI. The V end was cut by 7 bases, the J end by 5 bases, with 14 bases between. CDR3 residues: CASTRIGVNEKLFF. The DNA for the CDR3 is TGTGCCAGCACCCGAATAGGAGTAAATGAAAAACTGTTTTTT.

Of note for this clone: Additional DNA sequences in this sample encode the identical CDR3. The CDR3 region has the DNA TGTGCCAGCAGCTTAGCGGGGCAGGGGAATCAGCCCCAGCATTTT. Translated, it gives CASSLAGQGNQPQHF. V is TRBV7-9 and J is TRBJ1-5; D is possibly TRBD1 (6 bases). Germline V gene sequence: CDR1 SEHNR, CDR2 FQNEAQ (reference sequence). The CDR3 runs to 15 residues. With 0 bases removed from V and 4 bases from J, the gap between germline ends came to 10 bases.

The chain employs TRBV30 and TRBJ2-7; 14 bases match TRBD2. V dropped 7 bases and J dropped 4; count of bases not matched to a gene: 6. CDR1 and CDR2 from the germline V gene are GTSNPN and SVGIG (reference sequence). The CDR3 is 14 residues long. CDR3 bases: TGTGCCTCCGGGACTAGCGGGAGTCGGTACGAGCAGTACTTC. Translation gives CASGTSGSRYEQYF. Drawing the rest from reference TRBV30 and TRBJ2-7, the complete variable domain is SQTIHQWPATLVQPVGSPLSLECTVEGTSNPNLYWYRQAAGRGLQLLFYSVGIGQISSEVPQNLSASRPQDRQFILSSKKLLLSDSGFYLCASGTSGSRYEQYFGPGTRLTVT.

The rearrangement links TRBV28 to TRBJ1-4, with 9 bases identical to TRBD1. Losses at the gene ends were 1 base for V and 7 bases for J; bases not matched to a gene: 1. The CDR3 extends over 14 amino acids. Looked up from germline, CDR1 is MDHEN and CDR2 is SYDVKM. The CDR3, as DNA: TGTGCCAGCAGTTTATCGGACAGGGGTGAAAAACTGTTTTTT. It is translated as CASSLSDRGEKLFF.